This TCR beta chain derives from a study of blood T cell repertoires in COVID-19. On the study more broadly: The United States, Italy and Spain were the sources of the acute and convalescent COVID-19 samples.

As originally analysed: Reference gene primer amplification in the assay estimated nucleated cell counts. Produced via immunoSEQ multiplex PCR; TCRdb's table is partial and in-frame only. From that table come the V and J calls and clone size; the DNA was used to work out D and trimming. The repertoire holds about 110,000 clones, with more than 75% as singletons. V lost 8 bases and J lost 6; bases outside the gene matches: 15. This CDR3 is 17 amino acids long. The receptor's source is a woman in her 50s with acute or convalescent COVID-19. Sequences were obtained from peripheral blood. This chain links TRBV23-1 with TRBJ2-7, with 14 bases identical to TRBD2. TRBV23-1 is designated an ORF whose function remains uncertain. In DNA, the CDR3 is TGCGCCAGCCCAGGGACTAGCGGGAGTCGGGGCCCCTCCGAGCAGTACTTC. The encoded protein is CASPGTSGSRGPSEQYF.